The next 19 T cell receptor beta chains were all read from a single sample in a study of graft-versus-host responses after intestinal transplantation. Their antigen targets remain unknown. Clones were sequenced by immunoSEQ multiplex PCR, and TCRdb holds only the in-frame ones, with some missing. The sample includes around 100,000 clones, roughly nine tenths of them seen just once. The specimen was unstimulated CD4+ T cells sorted from spleen or lymph node cells, collected before transplant. The receptors shown here come from a human donor who was the organ donor for an intestinal transplant.

The chain recombines TRBV18 with TRBJ2-3; 8 bases agree with TRBD2. J lost 1 base, V lost 2 bases, and 2 bases had no gene match. The germline CDR1 and CDR2 sequences are KGHSH and LQKENI. The length of the CDR3 is 15 residues. The CDR3 is CASSPMTSGTDTQYF. CDR3 coding DNA: TGTGCCAGCTCACCAATGACTAGCGGCACAGATACGCAGTATTTT.

This clone came up once. This rearrangement joins TRBV5-4 to TRBJ1-6, with D possibly TRBD1 on 5 matching bases. The germline V and J ends were trimmed by 4 bases and 7 bases, with 21 bases remaining between them. CDR1 and CDR2 from the germline V gene are SGHNT and YYREEE (reference sequence). This CDR3 is built from 17 residues. CDR3 residues: CASSPSSARGGNSPLHF. The CDR3 nucleotides are TGTGCCAGCAGCCCTAGCTCCGCGAGGGGCGGGAATTCACCCCTCCACTTT.

The rearrangement links TRBV6-5 to TRBJ2-7; TRBD1 matches 8 bases. CDR3 length: 15 amino acids. CDR1 and CDR2 from the germline V gene are MNHEY and SVGAGI. V was clipped by 5 bases and J by 2 bases; unmatched bases: 8. Written as DNA, the CDR3 is TGTGCCAGCAGTAACGCTCTGACAGGGGCCTACGAGCAGTACTTC. It codes for CASSNALTGAYEQYF.

The gene calls are TRBV21-1 and TRBJ2-1. TRBV21-1 is tagged as a pseudogene. This CDR3 contains 16 residues. The CDR3, as DNA: TGTGCCAGCAGCAAATGTGCCGGGCGCTCCTACAATGAGCAGTTCTTC. Translation: CASSKCAGRSYNEQFF.

This rearrangement joins TRBV5-1 to TRBJ2-3; D unresolved. With 0 bases removed from V and 5 bases from J, the gap between germline ends came to 7 bases. The CDR3 consists of 13 residues. In germline, CDR1 is SGHRS, CDR2 YFSETQ. The CDR3 is CASSLATGDTQYF. The CDR3 coding sequence is TGCGCCAGCAGCTTGGCGACGGGAGATACGCAGTATTTT.

This clone was detected only once. The chain recombines TRBV12-5 with TRBJ2-1; no reliable D call. Between the trimmed V and J ends, which lost 3 bases and 8 bases, there was a span of 8 bases. CDR1 is LGHNT and CDR2 is FRNRAP in the germline V gene. CDR3 length equals 12 residues. The chain's CDR3 is CASGFRADEQFF. The CDR3, as DNA: TGTGCTAGTGGTTTTCGGGCGGATGAGCAGTTCTTC.

V is TRBV14 and J is TRBJ2-7; TRBD1 aligns across 7 bases. The CDR3 is 13 residues long. The germline V gene has CDR1 SGHDN and CDR2 FVKESK. Unmatched junction bases numbered 0, after V lost 0 bases and J lost 4 bases. CDR3 DNA: TGTGCCAGCAGCCAAGACAGGGGGTACGAGCAGTACTTC. It specifies CASSQDRGYEQYF.

The V and J genes are TRBV15 and TRBJ2-1; tentatively, D is TRBD2 (6 bases). V was trimmed by 5 bases and J by 7 bases, leaving 36 bases between them. Germline V gene sequence: CDR1 LNHNV, CDR2 YYDKDF (reference sequence). The CDR3 is made up of 21 amino acids. CDR3 amino acids: CATSHPPTSPNWGSAINEQFF. For the CDR3, the DNA is TGTGCCACCAGCCATCCGCCTACTAGCCCTAATTGGGGTTCGGCTATAAATGAGCAGTTCTTC.

The genes are TRBV27 and TRBJ1-4; no firm D call. The CDR3 covers 16 residues. Per the germline V gene, CDR1 is MNHEY and CDR2 is SMNVEV (reference sequence). Trimming removed 8 bases from V and 8 bases from J, with 24 bases in between. CDR3 coding DNA: TGTGCCAGCGGGAACCGTAACCTACCCCCCTTAGAAAAACTGTTTTTT. Its translation: CASGNRNLPPLEKLFF.

This chain joins TRBV5-4 and TRBJ2-7; 11 bases align to TRBD2. The CDR3 is made up of 17 amino acids. The J segment lost 2 bases and the V segment lost 0 bases, leaving 7 bases of the junction unmatched. Germline V CDR1 and CDR2: SGHNT, YYREEE (reference sequence). CDR3 amino acids: CASSLGSGRAVTYEQYF. In DNA, the CDR3 is TGTGCCAGCAGCTTGGGTAGCGGGAGGGCCGTAACCTACGAGCAGTACTTC. Full variable domain (outside the CDR3, taken from reference TRBV5-4 and TRBJ2-7): ETGVTQSPTHLIKTRGQQVTLRCSSQSGHNTVSWYQQALGQGPQFIFQYYREEENGRGNFPPRFSGLQFPNYSSELNVNALELDDSALYLCASSLGSGRAVTYEQYFGPGTRLTVT.

This clone was counted once. The rearrangement uses TRBV7-8 and TRBJ2-7; 10 positions match TRBD2. V lost 1 base and J lost 0; bases outside the gene matches: 12. The CDR3 runs to 19 residues. The V gene's germline CDR1 is SGHVS and CDR2 FQNEAQ. The CDR3 sequence: CASSLESASGSLSSYEQYF. The CDR3, as DNA: TGTGCCAGCAGCTTAGAGTCCGCTAGCGGGAGCCTTAGCTCCTACGAGCAGTACTTC.

V is TRBV28 and J is TRBJ1-5; no reliable D call. The CDR3 contains 18 residues. Germline V CDR1 and CDR2: MDHEN, SYDVKM. The V end was cut by 5 bases, the J end by 3 bases, with 23 bases between. The CDR3 sequence: CASSPTVGEDQHNQPQHF. In DNA, the CDR3 is TGTGCCAGCAGTCCCACTGTGGGTGAAGACCAGCACAATCAGCCCCAGCATTTT.

This chain uses TRBV7-2 with TRBJ2-7; no clear D. Germline assignment: CDR1 SGHTA and CDR2 FQGNSA. This CDR3 has 13 residues. V lost 3 bases to trimming and J lost 3 bases, with 9 bases between them. The CDR3 loop reads CASSFQWSYEQYF. The CDR3 DNA is TGTGCCAGCAGCTTTCAGTGGAGCTACGAGCAGTACTTC.

This sequence joins TRBV6-5 and TRBJ2-7; TRBD1 aligns across 7 bases. Trimming cost V 5 bases and J 4 bases; bases outside gene matches: 11. Germline loops: CDR1 MNHEY, CDR2 SVGAGI. This CDR3 contains 15 residues. Here the CDR3 DNA reads TGTGCCAGCAGTGCCCGGGACAGAGGTTCTTACGAGCAGTACTTC. Translated: CASSARDRGSYEQYF.

This sequence joins TRBV30 and TRBJ2-1; D is possibly TRBD1 or TRBD2 (6 bases each). V was pared by 2 bases and J by 1 base, with 12 bases between. CDR3 size: 15 residues. Germline V gene lookup returns CDR1 GTSNPN and CDR2 SVGIG (reference sequence). The CDR3 protein is CAWSRGRASYNEQFF. The CDR3 nucleotides read TGTGCCTGGAGTCGGGGGCGGGCGTCCTACAATGAGCAGTTCTTC.

The CDR3 DNA reads TGTGCCAGCAGTCCCGGGACTAGCGGGAGAGAGATTAGCTCCTACAATGAGCAGTTCTTC. It specifies CASSPGTSGREISSYNEQFF. This chain uses TRBV28 with TRBJ2-1; TRBD2 agrees at 14 bases. The V gene end was trimmed by 5 bases and the J gene end by 0 bases; junction bases not matched to a gene: 12. This CDR3 has 20 amino acids. Germline V gene lookup returns CDR1 MDHEN and CDR2 SYDVKM.

The CDR3 here is CASSLGADYSNQPQHF. The CDR3 DNA reads TGCGCCAGCAGCTTGGGGGCAGACTATAGCAATCAGCCCCAGCATTTT. The V gene is TRBV5-1, the J gene TRBJ1-5; the D is unclear. The length of the CDR3 is 16 residues. V dropped 0 bases and J dropped 0 bases, with 10 bases sitting between them. Germline V gene sequence: CDR1 SGHRS, CDR2 YFSETQ. The whole variable domain, filled in from reference TRBV5-1 and TRBJ1-5, reads KAGVTQTPRYLIKTRGQQVTLSCSPISGHRSVSWYQQTPGQGLQFLFEYFSETQRNKGNFPGRFSGRQFSNSRSEMNVSTLELGDSALYLCASSLGADYSNQPQHFGDGTRLSIL.

The chain carries TRBV19 and TRBJ2-3; D is unclear. Trimming removed 3 bases from V and 4 bases from J, with 8 bases in between. In germline, CDR1 is LNHDA, CDR2 SQIVND (reference sequence). The CDR3 is made up of 13 amino acids. This chain's CDR3 is CASSIAEPDTQYF. In nucleotides, the CDR3 is TGTGCCAGTAGTATTGCTGAGCCAGATACGCAGTATTTT.

This clone was picked up a small number of times. The chain uses TRBV6-1 and TRBJ2-7; 7 bases agree with TRBD2. Germline V gene data show CDR1 as MNHNS and CDR2 as SASEGT. The CDR3 consists of 15 residues. Trimming removed 5 bases from V and 2 bases from J; junction bases left unmatched: 9. The CDR3 coding sequence is TGTGCCAGCAGTCAACGAGCGGGACCTCCCTACGAGCAGTACTTC. Translating gives CASSQRAGPPYEQYF.